The 4 T cell receptor beta chains listed next were all sequenced from one sample in a study of CD8+ T cells in alopecia areata. Treatment indicated: oral pan-JAK inhibitor, 5-10 mg twice daily. RNA extraction and reverse transcription yielded cDNA as sequencing template. TCRdb's table, derived via immunoSEQ multiplex PCR, lists solely in-frame clones and lacks some. Of fewer than 100,000 clones in the sample, under 70% were seen once. Sequenced here: CD8+ T cells sorted from blood, sampled at week 4, from a patient treated with tofacitinib. These receptors were collected from a human donor with alopecia areata.

The J gene is TRBJ1-1, the V gene TRBV4-1, with TRBD1 matching over 10 bases. Trimming cost V 3 bases and J 1 base; bases outside gene matches: 5. The CDR3 covers 16 residues. From germline, CDR1 is MGHRA and CDR2 YSYEKL. CDR3 coding DNA: TGCGCCAGCAGCCACGGACAGGGGGAAAGGAACACTGAAGCTTTCTTT. It encodes CASSHGQGERNTEAFF.

This chain joins TRBV25-1 and TRBJ1-2, with D unclear. This CDR3 has 16 residues. CDR1 is MGHDK, CDR2 SYGVNS, per germline. Trimming cost V 5 bases and J 3 bases, with 19 bases left between them. The CDR3 spells CASSTVGTGPHYGYTF. CDR3 nucleotides: TGTGCCAGCAGTACTGTTGGAACGGGCCCGCACTATGGCTACACCTTC.

The V and J genes are TRBV20-1 and TRBJ2-2, with no clear D. Trimming left V 2 bases short and J 5 bases short, with 3 bases between. Germline V CDR1 and CDR2: DFQATT, SNEGSKA (reference sequence). The CDR3 has 11 amino acids. The CDR3 protein is CSARYTGELFF. In nucleotides, the CDR3 is TGCAGTGCTAGATATACCGGGGAGCTGTTTTTT.

The CDR3 reads CASSAQGVGNQPQHF. The CDR3, as DNA: TGCGCCAGCAGCGCGCAGGGGGTGGGCAATCAGCCCCAGCATTTT. The chain is built from TRBV4-1 and TRBJ1-5, with 7 bases aligning to TRBD1. V shed 5 bases and J 2 bases; nucleotides not matched to a gene: 6. CDR1 is MGHRA, CDR2 YSYEKL, per germline. The CDR3 has 15 amino acids.